This T cell receptor (beta chain) was identified during a study of CD8 T cells in Susac syndrome. The authors reverse transcribed roughly 0.45 to 1 ug RNA with random hexamers. Amplification of TCR beta CDR3 spanned 54 Vbeta and 13 Jbeta via immunoSEQ multiplex PCR. TCRdb independently ran MiXCR on the immunoSEQ multiplex PCR reads; one entry per CDR3 protein. The sample contains hundreds of thousands of distinct CDR3 sequences, almost 85% of which appear only once. The sequenced target, TCR beta, came from blood CD8+ and CD4+ T cells. It was treatment-naive patients with stable or active relapsing-remitting disease who made up the multiple sclerosis controls. Negative isolation yielded the CD8+ and CD4+ T cells, while FACS enriched the TEMRA cells. This CDR3 region has 19 residues. Germline V gene data show CDR1 as MGHRA and CDR2 as YSYEKL. The V gene lost 2 bases and the J gene lost 2 bases, with 23 bases spanning the gap.

The source is a human donor with multiple sclerosis. The chain couples TRBV4-1 to TRBJ2-3; perhaps D is TRBD1 or TRBD2 (6 bases each). The sequenced sample was CD8+ T cells from PBMCs. The CDR3 loop is CASSQLPVGAGRSTDTQYF. The DNA of the CDR3 is TGCGCCAGCAGCCAACTGCCGGTGGGGGCGGGGCGGTCCACAGATACGCAGTATTTT.